A single sample is the source of the 17 T cell receptor beta chains below, sequenced in a study of blood T cell repertoires in COVID-19. Clones were read by immunoSEQ multiplex PCR, and TCRdb kept only the in-frame ones, dropping some. This table holds approximately 150,000 clones, around 81% found once. Input material: peripheral blood. These TCRs come from a man aged 55-75 years with active or convalescent COVID-19.

The chain joins TRBV7-9 to TRBJ2-1, with 8 bases lining up with TRBD2. The V segment lost 2 bases and the J segment 2 bases; nucleotides outside the gene matches: 5. Per the germline V gene, CDR1 is SEHNR and CDR2 is FQNEAQ (reference sequence). The CDR3 totals 16 residues. CDR3 bases: TGTGCCAGCAGCTTATCCAGCGGGAGTGCCTACAATGAGCAGTTCTTC. This codes for CASSLSSGSAYNEQFF.

V gene TRBV7-9 combines with J gene TRBJ2-7; 10 bases fit TRBD2. After removal of 5 bases from V and 6 bases from J, the junction contained 7 bases not matched to a gene. CDR3 length: 14 amino acids. The V gene's germline CDR1 is SEHNR and CDR2 FQNEAQ (reference sequence). The CDR3 coding sequence is TGTGCCAGCAGCCGAGCGGGGGGGCCTGGCGAGCAGTACTTC. Translating it yields CASSRAGGPGEQYF.

The chain is built from TRBV28 and TRBJ1-3; D remains unclear. CDR1 is MDHEN and CDR2 is SYDVKM in the germline V gene. This CDR3 has 13 residues. V lost 5 bases, J lost 0 bases, and 5 bases lay in between. The chain's CDR3 is CASSLSSGNTIYF. The CDR3 nucleotides are TGTGCCAGCAGTCTGAGCTCTGGAAACACCATATATTTT. Full variable domain (outside the CDR3, taken from reference TRBV28 and TRBJ1-3): DVKVTQSSRYLVKRTGEKVFLECVQDMDHENMFWYRQDPGLGLRLIYFSYDVKMKEKGDIPEGYSVSREKKERFSLILESASTNQTSMYLCASSLSSGNTIYFGEGSWLTVV.

This chain links TRBV12-3 or TRBV12-4 with TRBJ1-2; D is unclear. The CDR3 extends over 13 amino acids. V shed 6 bases and J shed 4 bases, with 12 bases lying between them. Here the CDR3 DNA reads TGTGCCAGCAGCCCGAGGGTCTCCTATGGCTACACCTTC. This translates into CASSPRVSYGYTF.

This chain links TRBV12-5 with TRBJ2-7, with 7 nucleotides matching TRBD1. This CDR3 contains 15 residues. The ends lost 1 base at V and 3 bases at J; junction bases unmatched: 6. CDR1 is LGHNT and CDR2 is FRNRAP in the germline V gene. Written as DNA, the CDR3 is TGTGCTAGTGGTTTGGCGACAGGGACCAGCTACGAGCAGTACTTC. As protein: CASGLATGTSYEQYF.

The rearrangement uses TRBV10-2 and TRBJ2-5, with D unresolved. This CDR3 contains 12 residues. With 2 bases removed from V and 3 bases from J, the gap between germline ends came to 4 bases. Germline assignment: CDR1 WSHSY and CDR2 SAAADI. CDR3 DNA: TGCGCCAGCAGTGAGGCGGAAGAGACCCAGTACTTC. This encodes CASSEAEETQYF.

The V call is TRBV7-6, the J call TRBJ2-1, with D perhaps TRBD2 (5 bases). This CDR3 has 14 residues. Trimming pared 2 bases from V and 0 bases from J, leaving 5 bases between. CDR1 is SGHVS, CDR2 FNYEAQ, per germline. The CDR3 coding sequence is TGTGCCAGCAGCTTAACTAGCTCCTACAATGAGCAGTTCTTC. It encodes CASSLTSSYNEQFF.

V is TRBV19 and J is TRBJ1-4, with a tentative D call TRBD1 (6 bases). Trimming took 10 bases from V and 2 from J, leaving 29 bases between them. The CDR3 contains 19 residues. Per germline, CDR1 LNHDA and CDR2 SQIVND (reference sequence). CDR3 sequence reads: CATSPSGRRWTDTNEKLFF. CDR3 bases: TGTGCCACCTCCCCATCCGGGCGGAGATGGACAGACACTAATGAAAAACTGTTTTTT.

The rearrangement uses TRBV11-2 and TRBJ1-2; D gene uncertain. V dropped 0 bases and J dropped 3 bases, with 17 bases sitting between them. This CDR3 comprises 17 residues. Germline-derived CDR1 and CDR2 are SGHAT and FQNNGV. The CDR3 protein is CASSLEGGIREDYGYTF. CDR3 nucleotide sequence: TGTGCCAGCAGCTTAGAAGGAGGGATCCGGGAAGACTATGGCTACACCTTC.

The sample holds many counts of this clone. The chain uses TRBV14 and TRBJ2-3, with D uncertain. V gave up 4 bases and J gave up 4 bases, with 18 bases separating them. The CDR3 contains 16 residues. In germline, CDR1 is SGHDN, CDR2 FVKESK. In DNA, the CDR3 is TGTGCCAGCAGCCCATCTTATCGGGTACGGGCAGATACGCAGTATTTT. The encoded protein is CASSPSYRVRADTQYF.

The chain recombines TRBV15 with TRBJ2-7, with 7 bases identical to TRBD1. This CDR3 contains 13 residues. The J segment lost 9 bases and the V segment lost 0 bases, leaving 5 bases of the junction unmatched. Per the germline V gene, CDR1 is LNHNV and CDR2 is YYDKDF (reference sequence). The CDR3 DNA follows: TGTGCCACCAGCAGAGAGGGCCCAGGGGGGCAGTACTTC. It translates to CATSREGPGGQYF.

On this clone: Other DNA sequences from this sample encode an identical CDR3 as well. V is TRBV4-1 and J is TRBJ1-1, with D hard to call. Germline V gives CDR1 MGHRA, CDR2 YSYEKL. Trimming took off 1 base at V and 5 bases at J, with 8 bases between the two ends. The CDR3 extends over 13 amino acids. CDR3 residues: CASSQVRGTEAFF. CDR3 in DNA: TGCGCCAGCAGCCAAGTCAGAGGGACTGAAGCTTTCTTT.

This rearrangement joins TRBV29-1 to TRBJ2-6, with D uncertain. V was trimmed by 7 bases and J by 3 bases, leaving 13 bases between them. Per the germline V gene, CDR1 is SQVTM and CDR2 is ANQGSEA. The CDR3 length is 14 residues. The CDR3 loop reads CSASTALGANVLTF. CDR3 nucleotides: TGCAGCGCCTCAACAGCACTTGGGGCCAACGTCCTGACTTTC.

V usage is TRBV5-6 and J usage is TRBJ2-3, with D perhaps matching TRBD1 (6 bases). This CDR3 region has 14 residues. V was cut by 2 bases and J by 4 bases, with 11 bases left in between. CDR1 is SGHDT and CDR2 is YYEEEE in the germline V gene. CDR3 coding DNA: TGTGCCAGCAGCTTCGTCAGGGGCTCAGATACGCAGTATTTT. Translated: CASSFVRGSDTQYF.

Comments on this clone: Other DNA sequences of this sample code for an identical CDR3. The chain combines TRBV7-2 with TRBJ2-3, with TRBD2 identical over 8 bases. The CDR3 loop spans 14 amino acids. Germline values: CDR1 SGHTA, CDR2 FQGNSA. With V trimmed by 5 bases and J by 5 bases, 6 bases remained unmatched. CDR3 nucleotide sequence: TGTGCCAGCAGCCTCGGGGGGGTGGGAGATACGCAGTATTTT. This gives the protein CASSLGGVGDTQYF.

The V and J genes are TRBV28 and TRBJ1-1, with D possibly matching TRBD1 (5 bases). Trimming stripped 5 bases from V and 3 bases from J, with 7 bases between. Germline V CDR1 and CDR2: MDHEN, SYDVKM. The CDR3 has 12 amino acids. As DNA, the CDR3 is TGTGCCAGCAGTCTCAGGGACACTGAAGCTTTCTTT. Residues: CASSLRDTEAFF. Complete variable domain (other parts from reference TRBV28 and TRBJ1-1): DVKVTQSSRYLVKRTGEKVFLECVQDMDHENMFWYRQDPGLGLRLIYFSYDVKMKEKGDIPEGYSVSREKKERFSLILESASTNQTSMYLCASSLRDTEAFFGQGTRLTVV.

The chain uses TRBV6-2 or TRBV6-3 and TRBJ2-7; 7 nucleotides match TRBD1. Germline V gene lookup returns CDR1 MNHEY and CDR2 SVGEGT. CDR3 length: 12 residues. The V and J ends lost 6 bases and 6 bases, in that order; junction bases with no gene match: 5. CDR3 bases: TGTGCCAGCAGCCGACAGGGTGGCGAGCAGTACTTC. It is translated as CASSRQGGEQYF.